This TCR beta chain was retrieved from a study of response to subunit inactivated influenza vaccine (dated by TCRdb to 2016 to 2018). Regarding the research as a whole: Deep quantitative T cell receptor repertoire profiling was used in the study to track responses to a trivalent subunit inactivated influenza vaccine.

To prepare the library, RT-PCR was applied. Sequenced on an Illumina HiSeq 2500. The public reads were run again by TCRdb, first through fastp at Q25 and then through MiXCR, and only productive beta chains were kept. Duplicate CDR3 protein sequences are folded into a single record with the most common DNA and genes. The sample yields over 400,000 distinct CDR3 sequences; 13% were counted once. Around 14% of the sample belongs to the ten largest clones. This clonotype appeared a few times. Its antigen specificity is not known. No qualities accompany the bases; no much larger clone lies one base away. Summary of the overall study and its limitations: It was suggested by the authors that each seasonal influenza vaccination may recruit only a limited number of new T cells.

CDR1 and CDR2 (DFQATT, SNEGSKA) derive from the germline V gene (reference sequence). V and J are trimmed by 3 bases and 1 base, and the gene matches miss 13 bases of the junction. The CDR3 has 19 amino acids, counting the end cysteine and phenylalanine. The kept DNA is CDR3 alone, 57 bases in frame from the first base. The time point label on this specimen signifies: around 47 days after influenza vaccine administration. The receptor comes from a man over 45 who received an inactivated influenza vaccine. Donor details come from another sample of the same person, matched by shared clones. The sample was PBMCs from blood, taken about 40 days after vaccination. The rearrangement joined TRBV20-1 to TRBJ2-7, with 15 bases matching TRBD2. The nucleotide sequence reads TGCAGTGCTAGGCCAATTCCCGGGACTAGCGGGAGGTCTTCCTACGAGCAGTACTTC. This is translated as CSARPIPGTSGRSSYEQYF.